The 20 T cell receptor beta chains given below trace back to one sample, sequenced in a study of early stage breast cancer tumors. The protocol was immunoSEQ multiplex PCR, while the TCRdb copy is restricted to in-frame clones and leaves out a portion. This table holds about 69,000 clones, approximately 80% found once. Material for sequencing was blood. The source of these receptors is a person in their forties with breast cancer.

The V call is TRBV14, the J call TRBJ1-4, with D possibly matching TRBD1 (5 bases). Per germline, CDR1 SGHDN and CDR2 FVKESK. Trimming pared 4 bases from V and 0 bases from J, leaving 18 bases between. This CDR3 contains 18 residues. The DNA of the CDR3 is TGTGCCAGCAGCCGCAAACCGGCAGGGCGGACAACTAATGAAAAACTGTTTTTT. As protein: CASSRKPAGRTTNEKLFF.

The V and J genes are TRBV6-1 and TRBJ1-1; the D is unclear. Germline V gives CDR1 MNHNS, CDR2 SASEGT. The CDR3 is 15 residues long. V was shortened by 2 bases and J by 0 bases, with 10 bases between the two germline ends. In DNA form, the CDR3 reads TGTGCCAGCAGTGAAATTATAGGAATGAACACTGAAGCTTTCTTT. Encoded protein: CASSEIIGMNTEAFF.

V is TRBV7-9 and J is TRBJ1-5; 8 positions match TRBD1. Germline CDR1 SEHNR, CDR2 FQNEAQ (reference sequence). The length of the CDR3 is 14 residues. J lost 8 bases, V lost 5 bases, and 8 bases had no gene match. CDR3 sequence (DNA): TGTGCCAGCAGCCGACAGGGGCGGAGGGAGCCCCAGCATTTT. Amino acid sequence: CASSRQGRREPQHF. The full variable domain, rest sourced from reference TRBV7-9 and TRBJ1-5, is DTGVSQNPRHKITKRGQNVTFRCDPISEHNRLYWYRQTLGQGPEFLTYFQNEAQLEKSRLLSDRFSAERPKGSFSTLEIQRTEQGDSAMYLCASSRQGRREPQHFGDGTRLSIL.

This sequence joins TRBV27 and TRBJ2-2; D not resolved. The V end lost 2 bases, the J end lost 7 bases, and 17 bases lay between the germline ends. Looked up from germline, CDR1 is MNHEY and CDR2 is SMNVEV (reference sequence). The length of the CDR3 is 16 residues. CDR3 nucleotides: TGTGCCAGCAGTTTAGTAGGCTTTGGACGTCGCGGGGAGCTGTTTTTT. Encoded protein: CASSLVGFGRRGELFF.

This sequence joins TRBV5-1 and TRBJ2-3, with D possibly matching TRBD2 (5 bases). The V gene lost 2 bases and the J gene lost 2 bases, with 9 bases spanning the gap. This CDR3 spans 14 amino acids. Germline CDR1 and CDR2: SGHRS and YFSETQ. Written as DNA, the CDR3 is TGCGCCAGCAGCTTAGGAGACTACACAGATACGCAGTATTTT. Its protein product is CASSLGDYTDTQYF.

This clone has a single count. V is TRBV14 and J is TRBJ2-7; 11 nucleotides match TRBD2. CDR1 and CDR2 (germline): SGHDN, FVKESK. This CDR3 contains 16 residues. V shed 7 bases, J shed 2 bases, and the junction held 10 bases outside the gene matches. The CDR3 region is CASNKTSGVTTYEQYF. Written as DNA, the CDR3 is TGTGCCAGCAACAAGACTAGCGGGGTCACTACCTACGAGCAGTACTTC. Complete variable domain (other parts from reference TRBV14 and TRBJ2-7): EAGVTQFPSHSVIEKGQTVTLRCDPISGHDNLYWYRRVMGKEIKFLLHFVKESKQDESGMPNNRFLAERTGGTYSTLKVQPAELEDSGVYFCASNKTSGVTTYEQYFGPGTRLTVT.

The gene calls are TRBV7-9 and TRBJ2-6; a weak D match, TRBD2 (5 bases). Germline-derived CDR1 and CDR2 are SEHNR and FQNEAQ (reference sequence). Between the trimmed V and J ends, which lost 3 bases and 1 base, there was a span of 7 bases. The CDR3 has 15 residues. CDR3 bases: TGTGCCAGCAGCTTTACTAGTTCTGGGGCCAACGTCCTGACTTTC. It encodes CASSFTSSGANVLTF.

The chain combines TRBV12-5 with TRBJ1-4; D remains ambiguous. CDR3 length equals 11 residues. With 4 bases removed from V and 7 bases from J, the gap between germline ends came to 4 bases. The germline gives CDR1 LGHNT, CDR2 FRNRAP. CDR3 region: CASGWGEKLFF. The DNA of the CDR3 is TGTGCTAGTGGTTGGGGTGAAAAACTGTTTTTT.

The gene calls are TRBV30 and TRBJ2-1; 8 bases line up with TRBD1. J lost 9 bases, V lost 5 bases, and 3 bases had no gene match. Germline CDR1 and CDR2: GTSNPN and SVGIG (reference sequence). The CDR3 loop spans 11 amino acids. CDR3 nucleotide sequence: TGTGCCTGGGCAGGGGGCCTTGAGCAGTTCTTC. Encoded protein: CAWAGGLEQFF. The complete variable domain, with remaining parts taken from reference TRBV30 and TRBJ2-1, reads SQTIHQWPATLVQPVGSPLSLECTVEGTSNPNLYWYRQAAGRGLQLLFYSVGIGQISSEVPQNLSASRPQDRQFILSSKKLLLSDSGFYLCAWAGGLEQFFGPGTRLTVL.

Concerning this clone itself: The sample carries other DNA sequences with the same CDR3. The rearrangement uses TRBV30 and TRBJ1-3; TRBD1 matches at 7 bases. This CDR3 has 14 amino acids. Losses at the gene ends were 3 bases for V and 2 bases for J; bases not matched to a gene: 4. The germline gives CDR1 GTSNPN, CDR2 SVGIG (reference sequence). The CDR3 nucleotides read TGTGCCTGGAGCAGGGGGGGGGCTGGAAACACCATATATTTT. Translating it yields CAWSRGGAGNTIYF.

This chain connects TRBV7-9 to TRBJ1-4, with 9 bases lining up with TRBD1. This CDR3 is built from 16 residues. Per the germline V gene, CDR1 is SEHNR and CDR2 is FQNEAQ (reference sequence). V was clipped by 3 bases and J by 5 bases; unmatched bases: 7. In nucleotides, the CDR3 is TGTGCCAGCAGCTTGGGGGACAGGGTTGAAAATGAAAAACTGTTTTTT. It encodes CASSLGDRVENEKLFF.

This clone was seen a single time. This chain uses TRBV28 with TRBJ2-7, with 9 nucleotides matching TRBD2. V was clipped by 6 bases and J by 2 bases; unmatched bases: 8. The CDR3 loop spans 15 amino acids. The V gene's germline CDR1 is MDHEN and CDR2 SYDVKM. DNA for the CDR3: TGTGCCAGCAGCTCTAGCGGGACCCGACCCTACGAGCAGTACTTC. Its protein product is CASSSSGTRPYEQYF.

The gene calls are TRBV6-1 and TRBJ1-3, with D maybe TRBD1 (5 bases). Between the trimmed V and J ends, which lost 9 bases and 2 bases, there was a span of 14 bases. The CDR3 has 14 amino acids. Looked up from germline, CDR1 is MNHNS and CDR2 is SASEGT. In DNA form, the CDR3 reads TGTGCCAGTGGACTCCAGGGACCTGGAAACACCATATATTTT. Amino acids: CASGLQGPGNTIYF.

The rearrangement links TRBV7-9 to TRBJ2-7, with 10 bases matching TRBD2. The CDR3 runs to 16 residues. Trimming cost V 7 bases and J 3 bases; bases outside gene matches: 12. Germline lookup yields CDR1 SEHNR and CDR2 FQNEAQ (reference sequence). Here the CDR3 DNA reads TGTGCCAGCACCATCTCCCTAGCGGGAGCACGCTACGAGCAGTACTTC. Its protein product is CASTISLAGARYEQYF.

This clone has only a few counts. The rearrangement links TRBV28 to TRBJ1-1; D might be TRBD1 (6 bases). V was pared by 5 bases and J by 1 base, with 11 bases between. CDR3 length: 14 amino acids. From germline, CDR1 is MDHEN and CDR2 SYDVKM. CDR3 protein: CASSRGGRNTEAFF. For the CDR3, the DNA is TGTGCCAGCAGTAGAGGGGGGCGGAACACTGAAGCTTTCTTT.

The chain couples TRBV9 to TRBJ2-1, with TRBD2 identical over 9 bases. The CDR3 is 16 residues long. With V trimmed by 3 bases and J by 5 bases, 9 bases remained unmatched. CDR1 SGDLS and CDR2 YYNGEE come from the germline V gene. The CDR3 reads CASSAPPSGNDNEQFF. Here the CDR3 DNA reads TGTGCCAGCAGCGCGCCACCTAGCGGGAACGACAATGAGCAGTTCTTC.

This chain links TRBV6-5 with TRBJ2-5, with TRBD1 as a possible D gene (6 bases). CDR1 is MNHEY, CDR2 SVGAGI, per germline. The CDR3 sequence is 11 residues long. The ends were cut back, 5 bases at V and 5 bases at J, with 6 bases in the middle. The CDR3 spells CASSDRETQYF. DNA for the CDR3: TGTGCCAGCAGTGACAGGGAGACCCAGTACTTC.

This clone has only a few counts. The chain uses TRBV19 and TRBJ1-2; D is undetermined. CDR3 length equals 13 residues. With 1 base removed from V and 7 bases from J, the gap between germline ends came to 10 bases. In germline, CDR1 is LNHDA, CDR2 SQIVND (reference sequence). CDR3 DNA sequence: TGTGCCAGTAGTATAGCCCGGGAAGGTGGCTACACCTTC. Translated, it gives CASSIAREGGYTF.

V is TRBV5-1 and J is TRBJ2-3; a weak D match, TRBD2 (5 bases). The V gene lost 4 bases and the J gene lost 2 bases, with 11 bases spanning the gap. This CDR3 has 14 amino acids. Germline V gene lookup returns CDR1 SGHRS and CDR2 YFSETQ. Here the CDR3 reads CASSPTDFTDTQYF. DNA of the CDR3: TGCGCCAGCAGCCCGACGGACTTCACAGATACGCAGTATTTT.

V gene TRBV7-9 combines with J gene TRBJ2-5; the match to TRBD2 covers 10 bases. Per germline, CDR1 SEHNR and CDR2 FQNEAQ (reference sequence). Trimming cost V 5 bases and J 5 bases; bases outside gene matches: 8. The CDR3 length is 15 residues. CDR3 residues: CASSLLAGVLETQYF. The CDR3, as DNA: TGTGCCAGCAGCCTCCTAGCGGGAGTGCTGGAGACCCAGTACTTC.